This paragraph reports one TCR beta chain. This specimen belongs to a study of blood T cell repertoires in COVID-19. The repertoire was sequenced with immunoSEQ multiplex PCR; TCRdb's copy has only in-frame clones and lacks some. The sample holds 260,000 or so clones; roughly 86% are singletons and the top ten take approximately 8.5%. This CDR3 is built from 16 residues. Trimming took 4 bases from V and 4 from J; bases not matched to a gene: 6. CDR1 is SGHTS and CDR2 is YDEGEE in the germline V gene. V and J are TRBV5-8 and TRBJ2-2; 11 nucleotides align to TRBD1. Sequencing was carried out using peripheral blood. This receptor was identified in a young man with active or convalescent COVID-19. CDR3 protein: CASSPKGTGGTGELFF. For the CDR3, the DNA is TGTGCCAGCAGCCCCAAAGGGACAGGGGGCACCGGGGAGCTGTTTTTT.